This T cell receptor (beta chain) was retrieved from a study of blood T cell repertoires in COVID-19. Study-level background: Italy, Spain and the United States were the sources of the convalescent and acute COVID-19 samples. T cells, B-cell-depleted T cells, or PBMCs provided the cDNA or gDNA that served as material.

J gave up 1 base and V 0 bases, and 1 base lay outside the gene matches. This CDR3 has 15 residues. Germline CDR1 MNHEY, CDR2 SVGAGI. Enrolment of Seattle patients took place during active infection, and they were followed longitudinally. Original processing methods: Amplification of reference gene primers was used by the study to estimate nucleated cell counts. Measured with immunoSEQ multiplex PCR; TCRdb has only the in-frame clones, and not every one. Clone size and the V and J calls come from that table; the DNA yielded D and trimming. Among 50,000 to 60,000 clones listed, over 75% were seen once.

The chain links TRBV6-5 to TRBJ2-5, with 8 bases lining up with TRBD1. Material for sequencing was peripheral blood. The sequence was collected from a woman of 80 years or more with COVID-19, enrolled during active disease. The DNA for the CDR3 is TGTGCCAGCAGTTACTCGGGGACAGGCCAAGAGACCCAGTACTTC. Its translation is CASSYSGTGQETQYF.